The present T cell receptor (beta chain) was sequenced within a study of blood T cells in healthy people across ages. The study's findings and limits: A roughly linear fall in TCR beta diversity per million T cells was seen with increasing age.

A J-beta primer mix and a sample-barcoded 5' primer were used in a second PCR of about 6 to 12 cycles. Each CDR3 protein is one row after TCRdb ran MiXCR on the 5' RACE reads. The data contain about 800,000 distinct CDR3 sequences, 20% to 25% of them singletons. The V gene's germline CDR1 is MNHNS and CDR2 SASEGT. V was shortened by 2 bases and J by 7 bases, with 14 bases between the two germline ends. The CDR3 loop spans 14 amino acids. This clonotype was detected a few times. Antigen unknown. This same sample was also part of a study on T cells of mothers and their children. That work contributes: Three healthy Caucasian mothers, along with their six children, served as the donors. Over 9.5 million reads per mother and roughly 3 million per child were obtained. Slightly higher, non-significant overlap characterized related mother-child pairs relative to unrelated pairs.

The sample consisted of blood. The V call is TRBV6-1, the J call TRBJ1-1; D unresolved. The sequence was obtained from a boy younger than 18 in good health. CDR3 sequence (DNA): TGTGCCAGCAGTGAACCGGGGAAGGGTAGTGAAGCTTTCTTT. Its translation: CASSEPGKGSEAFF.